Presented here are 8 T cell receptor beta chains from one specimen sequenced in a study of blood T cell repertoires in COVID-19 (dated by TCRdb to 2020 to 2021). Library method: the immunoSEQ multiplex PCR assay. In TCRdb, the immuneACCESS table is reduced to in-frame sequences with V and J assigned. These tables do not hold every clone; where another copy was compared, an unresolved V gene accounts for under half, and the others remain unexplained. The sample table records about 400,000 clones; roughly 89% of these occur just once. The ten largest clones take up 1.7% of the sample. Sequencing was done on a sample of PBMCs or T cells enriched from blood (not recorded which). All receptors come from a woman in her 30s who had recovered from COVID-19.

In its sample, this clone was seen once. The J gene is TRBJ2-5, the V gene TRBV9, with D perhaps matching TRBD1 (7 bases). In germline, CDR1 is SGDLS, CDR2 YYNGEE. CDR3 size: 16 residues. V lost 0 bases to trimming and J lost 5 bases, with 17 bases between them. The CDR3 DNA reads as TGTGCCAGCAGCGTAGCCCCAGGGGGGCGGTGGGAGACCCAGTACTTC. This translates into CASSVAPGGRWETQYF.

V and J are TRBV7-8 and TRBJ2-3, with unresolved D. Per germline, CDR1 SGHVS and CDR2 FQNEAQ. The CDR3 spans 13 residues. V was cut by 2 bases and J by 3 bases, with 6 bases left in between. The CDR3 sequence is CASSLYPTDTQYF. The CDR3 region has the DNA TGTGCCAGCAGCTTATATCCGACAGATACGCAGTATTTT. The full variable domain, its missing parts supplied by reference TRBV7-8 and TRBJ2-3, is GAGVSQSPRYKVAKRGQDVALRCDPISGHVSLFWYQQALGQGPEFLTYFQNEAQLDKSGLPSDRFFAERPEGSVSTLKIQRTQQEDSAVYLCASSLYPTDTQYFGPGTRLTVL.

This clone was observed a single time. This sequence joins TRBV7-2 and TRBJ1-2; D not certain. The V and J ends lost 1 base and 6 bases respectively, with 9 bases between them. The CDR3 covers 13 residues. CDR1 is SGHTA and CDR2 is FQGNSA in the germline V gene. The CDR3 DNA is TGTGCCAGCAGCTTAGTAGTGGCGGATGGCTACACCTTC. Protein sequence: CASSLVVADGYTF.

This chain connects TRBV5-1 to TRBJ2-6, with TRBD2 identical over 14 bases. Unmatched junction bases numbered 15, after V lost 4 bases and J lost 3 bases. The CDR3 spans 21 residues. Germline loops: CDR1 SGHRS, CDR2 YFSETQ. CDR3 bases: TGCGCCAGCAGCCTGGGACTAGCGGGGGCAAACCCCCGGTATGGGGCCAACGTCCTGACTTTC. The encoded protein is CASSLGLAGANPRYGANVLTF.

The J gene is TRBJ2-7, the V gene TRBV27, with D perhaps matching TRBD1 (5 bases). Germline CDR1 and CDR2: MNHEY and SMNVEV (reference sequence). This CDR3 is 13 amino acids long. Deletions cut 3 bases from V and 0 bases from J, with 6 bases between. The CDR3 region is CASSLQGSYEQYF. As DNA, the CDR3 is TGTGCCAGCAGTTTGCAGGGCTCCTACGAGCAGTACTTC.

V and J are TRBV19 and TRBJ2-5, with D unresolved. V gave up 3 bases and J gave up 1 base, with 12 bases separating them. The CDR3 sequence is 15 residues long. Looked up from germline, CDR1 is LNHDA and CDR2 is SQIVND (reference sequence). In DNA, the CDR3 is TGTGCCAGTAGTATCGTGGCCGCAAGCCAAGAGACCCAGTACTTC. Translated, it gives CASSIVAASQETQYF.

V gene TRBV18 combines with J gene TRBJ2-1, with D possibly being TRBD1 (5 bases). The CDR3 sequence is 15 residues long. Germline V gene data show CDR1 as KGHSH and CDR2 as LQKENI. V dropped 0 bases and J dropped 3 bases, with 9 bases sitting between them. The CDR3 DNA is TGTGCCAGCTCACCACCCAGGGCGGACTACAATGAGCAGTTCTTC. Its translation is CASSPPRADYNEQFF.

Here the CDR3 DNA reads TGTGCCATCAGGGAAAACACGATGGGACAGGGGACTGGGGCCAACGTCCTGACTTTC. Translating gives CAIRENTMGQGTGANVLTF. V and J are TRBV10-3 and TRBJ2-6; TRBD1 agrees at 10 bases. Germline CDR1 and CDR2: ENHRY and SYGVKD. The CDR3 sequence is 19 residues long. V was clipped by 6 bases and J by 2 bases; unmatched bases: 13.